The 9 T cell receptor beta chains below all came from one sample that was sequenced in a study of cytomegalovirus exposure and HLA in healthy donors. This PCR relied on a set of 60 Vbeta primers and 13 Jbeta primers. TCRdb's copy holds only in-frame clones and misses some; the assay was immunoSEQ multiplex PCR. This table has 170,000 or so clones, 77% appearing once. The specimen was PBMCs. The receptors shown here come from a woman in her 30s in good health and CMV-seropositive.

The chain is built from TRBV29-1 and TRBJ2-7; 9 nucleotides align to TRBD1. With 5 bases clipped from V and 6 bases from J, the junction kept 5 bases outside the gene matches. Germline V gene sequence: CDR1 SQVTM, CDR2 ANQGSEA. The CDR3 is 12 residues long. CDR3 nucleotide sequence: TGCAGCGTTTGGACAGGGGACCGCGAGCAGTACTTC. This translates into CSVWTGDREQYF.

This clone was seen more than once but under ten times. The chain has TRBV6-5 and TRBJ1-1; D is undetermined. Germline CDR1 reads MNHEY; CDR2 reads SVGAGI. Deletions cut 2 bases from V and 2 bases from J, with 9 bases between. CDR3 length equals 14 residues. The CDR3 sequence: CASSYREFNTEAFF. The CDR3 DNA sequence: TGTGCCAGCAGTTACCGGGAATTCAACACTGAAGCTTTCTTT.

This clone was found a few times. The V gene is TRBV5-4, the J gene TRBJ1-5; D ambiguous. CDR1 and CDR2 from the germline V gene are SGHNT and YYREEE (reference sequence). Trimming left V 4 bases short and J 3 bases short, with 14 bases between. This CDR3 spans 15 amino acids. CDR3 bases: TGTGCCAGCAGCCCCGACGGAGGCCTCAATCAGCCCCAGCATTTT. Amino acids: CASSPDGGLNQPQHF.

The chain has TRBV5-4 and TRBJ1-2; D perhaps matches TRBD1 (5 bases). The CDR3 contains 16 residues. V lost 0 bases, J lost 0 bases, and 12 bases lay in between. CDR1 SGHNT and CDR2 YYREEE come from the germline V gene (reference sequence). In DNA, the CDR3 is TGTGCCAGCAGCTTGGGGGGCAGCACACCTAACTATGGCTACACCTTC. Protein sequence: CASSLGGSTPNYGYTF.

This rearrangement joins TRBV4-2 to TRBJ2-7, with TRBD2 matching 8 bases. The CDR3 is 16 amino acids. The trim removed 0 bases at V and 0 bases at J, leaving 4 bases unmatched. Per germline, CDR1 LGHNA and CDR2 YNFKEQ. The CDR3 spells CASSQEGLDLSYEQYF. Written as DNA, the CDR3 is TGTGCCAGCAGCCAAGAGGGACTAGACCTCTCCTACGAGCAGTACTTC.

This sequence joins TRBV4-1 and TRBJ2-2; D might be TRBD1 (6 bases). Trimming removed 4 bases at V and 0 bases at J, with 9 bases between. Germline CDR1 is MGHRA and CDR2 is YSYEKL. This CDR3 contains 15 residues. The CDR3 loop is CASSPGQTNTGELFF. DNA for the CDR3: TGCGCCAGCAGCCCGGGACAAACGAACACCGGGGAGCTGTTTTTT.

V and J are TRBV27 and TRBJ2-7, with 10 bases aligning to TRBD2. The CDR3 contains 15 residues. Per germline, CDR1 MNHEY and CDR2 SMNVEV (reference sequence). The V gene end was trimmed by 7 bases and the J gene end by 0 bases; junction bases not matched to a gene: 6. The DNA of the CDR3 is TGTGCCAGCACGTCCTCTAGCGGGAGCTCCTACGAGCAGTACTTC. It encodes CASTSSSGSSYEQYF.

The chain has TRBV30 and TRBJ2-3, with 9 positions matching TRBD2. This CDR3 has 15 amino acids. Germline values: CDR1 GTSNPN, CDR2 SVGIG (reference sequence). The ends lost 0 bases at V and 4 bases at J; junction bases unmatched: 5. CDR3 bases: TGTGCCTGGAGTGTAGTAGCGGGAGTACCAGATACGCAGTATTTT. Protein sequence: CAWSVVAGVPDTQYF.

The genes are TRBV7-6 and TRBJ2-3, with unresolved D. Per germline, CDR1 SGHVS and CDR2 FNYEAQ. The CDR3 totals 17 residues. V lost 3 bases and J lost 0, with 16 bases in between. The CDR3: CASSLSQRFTSTDTQYF. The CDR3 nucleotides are TGTGCCAGCAGCTTGAGCCAGCGATTTACTAGCACAGATACGCAGTATTTT.